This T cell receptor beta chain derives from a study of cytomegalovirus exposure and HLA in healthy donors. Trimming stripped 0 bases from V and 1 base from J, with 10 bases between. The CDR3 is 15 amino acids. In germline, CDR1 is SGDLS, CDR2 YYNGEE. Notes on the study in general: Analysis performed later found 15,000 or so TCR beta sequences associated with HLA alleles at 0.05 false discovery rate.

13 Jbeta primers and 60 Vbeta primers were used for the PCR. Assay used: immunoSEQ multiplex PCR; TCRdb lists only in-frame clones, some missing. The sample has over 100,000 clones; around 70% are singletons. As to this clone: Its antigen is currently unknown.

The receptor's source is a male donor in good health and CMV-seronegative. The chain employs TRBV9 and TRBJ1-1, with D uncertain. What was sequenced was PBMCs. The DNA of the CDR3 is TGTGCCAGCAGCGTAGATAGCACCCAGAACACTGAAGCTTTCTTT. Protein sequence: CASSVDSTQNTEAFF.